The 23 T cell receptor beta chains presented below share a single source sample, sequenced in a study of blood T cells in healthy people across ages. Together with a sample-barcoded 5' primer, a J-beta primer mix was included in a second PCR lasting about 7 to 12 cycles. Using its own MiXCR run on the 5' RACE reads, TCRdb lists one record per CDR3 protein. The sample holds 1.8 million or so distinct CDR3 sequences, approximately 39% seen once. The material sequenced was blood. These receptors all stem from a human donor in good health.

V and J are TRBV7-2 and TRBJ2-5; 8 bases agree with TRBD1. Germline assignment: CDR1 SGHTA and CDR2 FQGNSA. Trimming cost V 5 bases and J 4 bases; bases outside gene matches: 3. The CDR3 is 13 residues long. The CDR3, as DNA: TGTGCCAGCAGCACAACAGGGGGAGAGACCCAGTACTTC. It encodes CASSTTGGETQYF.

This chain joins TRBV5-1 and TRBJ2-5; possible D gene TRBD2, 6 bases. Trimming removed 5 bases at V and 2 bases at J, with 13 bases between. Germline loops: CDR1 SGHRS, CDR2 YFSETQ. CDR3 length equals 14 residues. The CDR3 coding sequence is TGCGCCAGCAGTCGCAGGGAGGAACAAGAGACCCAGTACTTC. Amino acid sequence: CASSRREEQETQYF.

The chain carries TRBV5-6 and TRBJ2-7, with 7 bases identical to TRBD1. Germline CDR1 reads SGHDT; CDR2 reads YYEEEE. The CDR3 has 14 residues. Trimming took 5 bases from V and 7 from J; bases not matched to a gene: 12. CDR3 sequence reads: CASSSQGPTEEQYF. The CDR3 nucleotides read TGTGCCAGCAGTTCACAGGGGCCTACGGAAGAGCAGTACTTC. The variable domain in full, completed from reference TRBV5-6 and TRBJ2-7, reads DAGVTQSPTHLIKTRGQQVTLRCSPKSGHDTVSWYQQALGQGPQFIFQYYEEEERQRGNFPDRFSGHQFPNYSSELNVNALLLGDSALYLCASSSQGPTEEQYFGPGTRLTVT.

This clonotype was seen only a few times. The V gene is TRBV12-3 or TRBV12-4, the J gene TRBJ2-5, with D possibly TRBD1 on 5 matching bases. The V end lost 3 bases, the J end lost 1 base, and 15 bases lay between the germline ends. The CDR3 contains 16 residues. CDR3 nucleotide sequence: TGTGCCAGCAGTTTGTCAGGGATAGGGGCCCAAGAGACCCAGTACTTC. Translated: CASSLSGIGAQETQYF.

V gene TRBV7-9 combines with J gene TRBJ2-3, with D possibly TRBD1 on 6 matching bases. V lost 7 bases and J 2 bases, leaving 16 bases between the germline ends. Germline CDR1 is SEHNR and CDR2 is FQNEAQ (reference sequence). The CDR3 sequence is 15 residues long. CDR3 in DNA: TGTGCCAGCACCACGGACAGACGCTTCACAGATACGCAGTATTTT. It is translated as CASTTDRRFTDTQYF. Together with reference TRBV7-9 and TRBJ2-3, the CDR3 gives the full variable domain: DTGVSQNPRHKITKRGQNVTFRCDPISEHNRLYWYRQTLGQGPEFLTYFQNEAQLEKSRLLSDRFSAERPKGSFSTLEIQRTEQGDSAMYLCASTTDRRFTDTQYFGPGTRLTVL.

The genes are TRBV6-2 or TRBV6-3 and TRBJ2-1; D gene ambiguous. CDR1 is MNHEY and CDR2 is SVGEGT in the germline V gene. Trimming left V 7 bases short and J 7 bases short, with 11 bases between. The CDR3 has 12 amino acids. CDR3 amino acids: CASKPAWNEQFF. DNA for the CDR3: TGTGCCAGCAAGCCCGCCTGGAATGAGCAGTTCTTC.

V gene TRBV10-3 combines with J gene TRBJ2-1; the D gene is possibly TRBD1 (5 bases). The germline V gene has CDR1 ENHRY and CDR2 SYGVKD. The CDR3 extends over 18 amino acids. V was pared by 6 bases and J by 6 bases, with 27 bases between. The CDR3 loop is CAIRKGQASQRSPNEQFF. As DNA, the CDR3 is TGTGCCATCAGAAAGGGGCAGGCGTCCCAAAGATCCCCCAATGAGCAGTTCTTC.

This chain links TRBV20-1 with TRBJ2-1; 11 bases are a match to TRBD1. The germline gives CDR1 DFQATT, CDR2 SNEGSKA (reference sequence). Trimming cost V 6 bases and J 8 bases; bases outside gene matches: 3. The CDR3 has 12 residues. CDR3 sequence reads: CSAGTGGDEQFF. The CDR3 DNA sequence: TGCAGTGCCGGGACAGGGGGTGATGAGCAGTTCTTC.

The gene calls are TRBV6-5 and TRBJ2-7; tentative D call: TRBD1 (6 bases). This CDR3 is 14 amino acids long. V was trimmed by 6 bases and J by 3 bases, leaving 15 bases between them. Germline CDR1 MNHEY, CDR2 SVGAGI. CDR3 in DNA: TGTGCCAGCAGCCGAGACAGGAGACACTACGAGCAGTACTTC. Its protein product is CASSRDRRHYEQYF.

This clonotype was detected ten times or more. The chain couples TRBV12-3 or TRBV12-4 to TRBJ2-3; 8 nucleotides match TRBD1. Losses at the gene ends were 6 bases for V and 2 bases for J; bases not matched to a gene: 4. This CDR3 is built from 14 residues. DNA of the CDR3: TGTGCCAGCAGCTGGGACAGGTCCACAGATACGCAGTATTTT. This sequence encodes CASSWDRSTDTQYF.

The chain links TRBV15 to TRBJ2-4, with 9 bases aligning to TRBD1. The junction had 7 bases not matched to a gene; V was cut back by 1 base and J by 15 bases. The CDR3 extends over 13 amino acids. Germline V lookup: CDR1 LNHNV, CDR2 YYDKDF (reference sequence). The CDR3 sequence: CATSRGGTGISYF. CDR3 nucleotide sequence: TGTGCCACCAGCAGAGGGGGGACAGGGATTTCGTACTTC.

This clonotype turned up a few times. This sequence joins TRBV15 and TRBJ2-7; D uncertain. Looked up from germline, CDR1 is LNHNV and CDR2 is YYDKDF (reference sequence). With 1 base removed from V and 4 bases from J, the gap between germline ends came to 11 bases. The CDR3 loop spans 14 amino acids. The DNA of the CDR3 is TGTGCCACCAGCAGAGGTTCTTTGGAATACGAGCAGTACTTC. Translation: CATSRGSLEYEQYF. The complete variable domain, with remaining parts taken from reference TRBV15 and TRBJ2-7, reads DAMVIQNPRYQVTQFGKPVTLSCSQTLNHNVMYWYQQKSSQAPKLLFHYYDKDFNNEADTPDNFQSRRPNTSFCFLDIRSPGLGDTAMYLCATSRGSLEYEQYFGPGTRLTVT.

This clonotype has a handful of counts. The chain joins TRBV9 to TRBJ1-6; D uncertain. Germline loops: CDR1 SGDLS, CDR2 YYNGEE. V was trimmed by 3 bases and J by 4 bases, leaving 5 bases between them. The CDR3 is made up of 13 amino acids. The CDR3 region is CASSGPYNSPLHF. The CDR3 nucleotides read TGTGCCAGCAGCGGCCCGTATAATTCACCCCTCCACTTT.

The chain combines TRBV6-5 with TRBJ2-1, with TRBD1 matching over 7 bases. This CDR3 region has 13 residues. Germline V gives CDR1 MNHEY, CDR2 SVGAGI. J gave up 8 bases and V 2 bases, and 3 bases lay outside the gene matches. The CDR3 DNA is TGTGCCAGCAGTTACGGTACAGGGGATGAGCAGTTCTTC. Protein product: CASSYGTGDEQFF.

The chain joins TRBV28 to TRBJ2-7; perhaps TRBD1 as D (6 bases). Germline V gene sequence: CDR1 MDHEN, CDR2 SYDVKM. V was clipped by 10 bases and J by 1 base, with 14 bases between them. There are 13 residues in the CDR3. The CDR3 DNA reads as TGTGCCACCCGGCGAACAGGGTCCTACGAGCAGTACTTC. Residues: CATRRTGSYEQYF.

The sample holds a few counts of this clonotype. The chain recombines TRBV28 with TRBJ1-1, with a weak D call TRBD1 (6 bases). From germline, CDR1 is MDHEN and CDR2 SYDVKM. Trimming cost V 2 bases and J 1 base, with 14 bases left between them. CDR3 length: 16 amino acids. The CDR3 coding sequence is TGTGCCAGCAGTTTAGGGGCGGGACACCGGAACACTGAAGCTTTCTTT. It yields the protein CASSLGAGHRNTEAFF.

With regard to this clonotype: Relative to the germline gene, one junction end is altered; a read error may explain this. The CDR3: CASSPTSSLYSTGTQYF. The CDR3 bases are TGCGCCAGCAGCCCTACTAGCTCCCTCTATAGCACAGGTACGCAGTATTTT. The chain couples TRBV5-1 to TRBJ2-3; the D gene is possibly TRBD2 (6 bases). The CDR3 runs to 17 residues. The germline gives CDR1 SGHRS, CDR2 YFSETQ.

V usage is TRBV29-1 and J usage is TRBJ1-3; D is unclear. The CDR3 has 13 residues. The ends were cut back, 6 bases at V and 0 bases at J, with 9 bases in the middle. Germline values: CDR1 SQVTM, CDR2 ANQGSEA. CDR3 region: CSVGITSGNTIYF. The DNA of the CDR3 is TGCAGCGTCGGGATAACCTCTGGAAACACCATATATTTT.

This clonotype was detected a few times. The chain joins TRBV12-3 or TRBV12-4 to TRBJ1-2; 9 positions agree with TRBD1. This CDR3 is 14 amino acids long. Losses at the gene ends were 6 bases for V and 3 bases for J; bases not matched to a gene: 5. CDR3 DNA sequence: TGTGCCAGCAGACCTAGGACAGGGGACTATGGCTACACCTTC. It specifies CASRPRTGDYGYTF.

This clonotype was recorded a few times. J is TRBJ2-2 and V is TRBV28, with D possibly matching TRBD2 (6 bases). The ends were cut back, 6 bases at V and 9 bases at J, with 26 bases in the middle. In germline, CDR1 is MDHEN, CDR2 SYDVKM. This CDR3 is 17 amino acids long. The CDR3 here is CASSLSWWREANRELFF. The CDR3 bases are TGTGCCAGCAGCCTCTCCTGGTGGAGGGAGGCAAACCGGGAGCTGTTTTTT.

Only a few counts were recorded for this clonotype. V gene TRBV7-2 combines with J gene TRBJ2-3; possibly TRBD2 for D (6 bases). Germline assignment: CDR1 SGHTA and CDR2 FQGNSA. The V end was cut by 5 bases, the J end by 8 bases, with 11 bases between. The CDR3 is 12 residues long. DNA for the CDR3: TGTGCCAGCAGCCCAGACGGGGGTACGCAGTATTTT. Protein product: CASSPDGGTQYF.

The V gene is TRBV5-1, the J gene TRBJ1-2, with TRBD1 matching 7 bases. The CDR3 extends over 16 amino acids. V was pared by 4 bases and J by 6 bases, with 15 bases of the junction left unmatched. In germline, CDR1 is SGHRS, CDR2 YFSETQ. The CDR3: CASSRDPGQLGDGYTF. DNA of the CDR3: TGCGCCAGCAGCAGGGATCCGGGACAGTTGGGGGATGGCTACACCTTC.

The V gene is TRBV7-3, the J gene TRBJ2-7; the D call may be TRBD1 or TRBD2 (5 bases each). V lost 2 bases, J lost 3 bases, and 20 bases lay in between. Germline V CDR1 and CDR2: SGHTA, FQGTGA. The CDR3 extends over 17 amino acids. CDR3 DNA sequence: TGTGCCAGCAGCTTAGTAAGTGGTGACAGCGGAGTCTACGAGCAGTACTTC. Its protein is CASSLVSGDSGVYEQYF.